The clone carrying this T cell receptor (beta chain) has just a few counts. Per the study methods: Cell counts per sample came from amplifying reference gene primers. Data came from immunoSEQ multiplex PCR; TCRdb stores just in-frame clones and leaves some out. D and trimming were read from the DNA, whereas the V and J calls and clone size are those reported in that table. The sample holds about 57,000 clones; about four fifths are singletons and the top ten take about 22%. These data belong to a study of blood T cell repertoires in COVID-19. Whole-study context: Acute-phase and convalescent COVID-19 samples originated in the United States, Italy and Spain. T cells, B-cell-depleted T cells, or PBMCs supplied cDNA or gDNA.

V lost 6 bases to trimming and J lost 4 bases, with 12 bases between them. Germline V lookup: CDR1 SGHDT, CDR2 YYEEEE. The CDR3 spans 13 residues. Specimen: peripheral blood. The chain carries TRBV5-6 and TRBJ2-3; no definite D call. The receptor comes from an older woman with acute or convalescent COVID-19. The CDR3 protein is CASTRSPADTQYF. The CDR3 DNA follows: TGTGCCAGCACCCGGTCCCCTGCAGATACGCAGTATTTT.